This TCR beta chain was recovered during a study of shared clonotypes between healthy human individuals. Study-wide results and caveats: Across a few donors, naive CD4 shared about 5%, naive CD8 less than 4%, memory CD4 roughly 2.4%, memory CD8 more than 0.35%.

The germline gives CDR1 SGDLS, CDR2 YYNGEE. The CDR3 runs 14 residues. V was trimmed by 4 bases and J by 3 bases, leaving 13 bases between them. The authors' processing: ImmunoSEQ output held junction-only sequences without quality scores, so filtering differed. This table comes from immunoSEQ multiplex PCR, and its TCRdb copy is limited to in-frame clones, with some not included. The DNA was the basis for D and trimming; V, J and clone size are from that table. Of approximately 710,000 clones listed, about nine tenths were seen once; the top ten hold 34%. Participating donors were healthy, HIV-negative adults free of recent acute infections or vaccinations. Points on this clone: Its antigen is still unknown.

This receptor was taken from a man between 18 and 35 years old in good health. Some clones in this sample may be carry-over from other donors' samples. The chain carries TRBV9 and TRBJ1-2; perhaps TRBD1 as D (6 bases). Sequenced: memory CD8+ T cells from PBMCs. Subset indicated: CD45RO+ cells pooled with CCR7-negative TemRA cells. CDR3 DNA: TGTGCCAGCAGCCCTCGACGACAGGACTATGGCTACACCTTC. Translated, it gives CASSPRRQDYGYTF.